Presented here are 20 T cell receptor beta chains from one specimen sequenced in a study of cytomegalovirus exposure and HLA in healthy donors. PCR employed 60 Vbeta and 13 Jbeta primers. Sequencing was performed with immunoSEQ multiplex PCR; in TCRdb, only in-frame clones are kept and a portion is missing. The repertoire table contains about 160,000 clones. The sample consisted of PBMCs. The origin of the receptors is a woman aged 55-69 years in good health and CMV-seronegative.

V and J are TRBV19 and TRBJ2-7, with 7 bases aligning to TRBD2. The J segment lost 2 bases and the V segment lost 2 bases, leaving 3 bases of the junction unmatched. CDR1 and CDR2 from the germline V gene are LNHDA and SQIVND (reference sequence). CDR3 length equals 14 residues. CDR3 residues: CASSISSGPYEQYF. Written as DNA, the CDR3 is TGTGCCAGTAGTATATCTAGCGGACCCTACGAGCAGTACTTC.

The chain combines TRBV7-3 with TRBJ2-2; no clear D gene. The germline gives CDR1 SGHTA, CDR2 FQGTGA. V lost 3 bases and J lost 0, with 5 bases in between. The CDR3 extends over 14 amino acids. As DNA, the CDR3 is TGTGCCAGCAGCTTGTTAGCGAACACCGGGGAGCTGTTTTTT. It is translated as CASSLLANTGELFF.

The chain is built from TRBV7-8 and TRBJ1-2; tentative D call: TRBD1 (5 bases). This CDR3 has 15 residues. The germline V gene encodes CDR1 SGHVS and CDR2 FQNEAQ. V lost 0 bases and J 4 bases, leaving 12 bases between the germline ends. This CDR3 reads CASSLAAGTGYGYTF. The CDR3 DNA is TGTGCCAGCAGCTTAGCGGCCGGCACAGGCTATGGCTACACCTTC.

The chain employs TRBV5-1 and TRBJ1-2; D remains ambiguous. The CDR3 runs 14 residues. Germline assignment: CDR1 SGHRS and CDR2 YFSETQ. The germline V and J ends were trimmed by 0 bases and 5 bases, with 11 bases remaining between them. CDR3 protein: CASSLEPGAYGYTF. The CDR3 region has the DNA TGCGCCAGCAGCTTGGAGCCCGGTGCTTATGGCTACACCTTC.

The gene calls are TRBV6-6 and TRBJ2-1, with 9 bases matching TRBD2. Germline-derived CDR1 and CDR2 are MNHNY and SVGAGI (reference sequence). The CDR3 contains 15 residues. V gave up 6 bases and J gave up 0 bases; unmatched junction bases: 3. CDR3 nucleotide sequence: TGTGCCAGCAGAAGCGGGAGGAGCTCCTACAATGAGCAGTTCTTC. It encodes CASRSGRSSYNEQFF.

The chain carries TRBV6-1 and TRBJ2-3; 8 positions agree with TRBD2. The CDR3 length is 14 residues. Germline CDR1 reads MNHNS; CDR2 reads SASEGT. The trim removed 6 bases at V and 3 bases at J, leaving 5 bases unmatched. The CDR3 bases are TGTGCCAGCAGGGCCAGCGGGAGAACAGATACGCAGTATTTT. Translation gives CASRASGRTDTQYF.

The J gene is TRBJ2-7, the V gene TRBV7-3; possible D gene TRBD2, 5 bases. Trimming took 1 base from V and 0 from J, leaving 10 bases between them. CDR1 and CDR2 (germline): SGHTA, FQGTGA. The CDR3 runs 15 residues. CDR3 loop: CASSLNGISSYEQYF. CDR3 nucleotides: TGTGCCAGCAGCTTAAACGGGATAAGCTCCTACGAGCAGTACTTC.

The chain carries TRBV9 and TRBJ2-3; TRBD1 matches at 9 bases. Germline CDR1 reads SGDLS; CDR2 reads YYNGEE. The V gene end was trimmed by 3 bases and the J gene end by 5 bases; junction bases not matched to a gene: 19. The CDR3 totals 19 residues. The chain's CDR3 is CASSAYPGTGSGSRDTQYF. In DNA, the CDR3 is TGTGCCAGCAGCGCCTATCCCGGGACAGGGTCAGGGTCACGAGATACGCAGTATTTT.

The chain uses TRBV19 and TRBJ1-5; possibly TRBD1 for D (5 bases). The CDR3 contains 15 residues. The germline V gene encodes CDR1 LNHDA and CDR2 SQIVND (reference sequence). With 3 bases removed from V and 3 bases from J, the gap between germline ends came to 12 bases. CDR3 in DNA: TGTGCCAGTAGTATCGAAGGACACCCCAATCAGCCCCAGCATTTT. This translates into CASSIEGHPNQPQHF.

J is TRBJ1-3 and V is TRBV7-6; 7 bases align to TRBD1. The V gene's germline CDR1 is SGHVS and CDR2 FNYEAQ. With V trimmed by 3 bases and J by 3 bases, 2 bases remained unmatched. This CDR3 region has 14 residues. The DNA of the CDR3 is TGTGCCAGCAGCTTTAACAGGGGTGGAAACACCATATATTTT. Its translation: CASSFNRGGNTIYF.

The rearrangement links TRBV6-1 to TRBJ1-1, with TRBD1 matching over 7 bases. J lost 4 bases, V lost 10 bases, and 15 bases had no gene match. The germline CDR1 and CDR2 sequences are MNHNS and SASEGT. This CDR3 is 15 amino acids long. The CDR3 is CATPSTGKGGTEAFF. The CDR3 DNA sequence: TGTGCCACCCCCTCGACAGGGAAGGGGGGCACTGAAGCTTTCTTT.

The J gene is TRBJ2-2, the V gene TRBV7-2; TRBD1 aligns across 8 bases. CDR3 length equals 15 residues. Per the germline V gene, CDR1 is SGHTA and CDR2 is FQGNSA. J was trimmed by 2 bases and V by 6 bases; bases with no gene match: 5. CDR3 DNA: TGTGCCAGCAGAACCCAGGGGGCTAACACCGGGGAGCTGTTTTTT. Amino acids: CASRTQGANTGELFF.

The rearrangement uses TRBV27 and TRBJ2-7; TRBD1 matches 8 bases. The germline V gene has CDR1 MNHEY and CDR2 SMNVEV (reference sequence). The V gene end was trimmed by 2 bases and the J gene end by 3 bases; junction bases not matched to a gene: 6. The CDR3 has 15 amino acids. The CDR3, as DNA: TGTGCCAGCAGTTTACGGCAGGGGGCCAACTACGAGCAGTACTTC. Translation: CASSLRQGANYEQYF.

The chain combines TRBV2 with TRBJ1-1; D possibly corresponds to TRBD1 (6 bases). The CDR3 has 14 residues. The ends were cut back, 5 bases at V and 1 base at J, with 11 bases in the middle. Germline CDR1 SNHLY, CDR2 FYNNEI. In nucleotides, the CDR3 is TGTGCCAGCAGTTCTTTGACAGGGAACACTGAAGCTTTCTTT. Protein product: CASSSLTGNTEAFF. Combining the CDR3 with reference TRBV2 and TRBJ1-1 gives the whole variable domain EPEVTQTPSHQVTQMGQEVILRCVPISNHLYFYWYRQILGQKVEFLVSFYNNEISEKSEIFDDQFSVERPDGSNFTLKIRSTKLEDSAMYFCASSSLTGNTEAFFGQGTRLTVV.

The rearrangement uses TRBV11-3 and TRBJ1-2; no clear D. Looked up from germline, CDR1 is SGHNT and CDR2 is YENEEA. This CDR3 comprises 12 residues. Trimming shortened V by 11 bases and J by 2 bases, and 12 bases separated the two germline ends. The CDR3, as DNA: TGTGCCCCCAGGAACAACAACTATGGCTACACCTTC. Translation gives CAPRNNNYGYTF.

The rearrangement uses TRBV18 and TRBJ1-1, with TRBD1 matching 7 bases. The V segment lost 5 bases and the J segment 11 bases; nucleotides outside the gene matches: 11. Germline V lookup: CDR1 KGHSH, CDR2 LQKENI. CDR3 length: 13 residues. The CDR3 nucleotides read TGTGCCAGCTCAACTACAGGGGCCTCGAGGGCTTTCTTT. Translation: CASSTTGASRAFF.

The V and J genes are TRBV27 and TRBJ2-3, with 8 positions matching TRBD1. Germline V gene sequence: CDR1 MNHEY, CDR2 SMNVEV (reference sequence). Trimming took 8 bases from V and 0 from J; bases not matched to a gene: 10. The CDR3 extends over 16 amino acids. CDR3 coding DNA: TGTGCCAGCCGACCCTCGGACAGGGCTAGCACAGATACGCAGTATTTT. It yields the protein CASRPSDRASTDTQYF.

The chain employs TRBV18 and TRBJ1-5, with TRBD1 as a possible D gene (6 bases). The CDR3 is made up of 14 amino acids. The germline V gene encodes CDR1 KGHSH and CDR2 LQKENI. V lost 3 bases to trimming and J lost 9 bases, with 15 bases between them. The CDR3 loop is CASSPNGGQWPQHF. CDR3 bases: TGTGCCAGCTCACCCAACGGGGGGCAGTGGCCCCAGCATTTT.

The CDR3, as DNA: TGTGCCAGCAGCCCCCGGACAGAGACCTACGAGCAGTACTTC. Residues: CASSPRTETYEQYF. This chain uses TRBV13 with TRBJ2-7; TRBD1 might be the D (6 bases). CDR1 PRHDT and CDR2 FYEKMQ come from the germline V gene (reference sequence). This CDR3 spans 14 amino acids. V was pared by 5 bases and J by 2 bases, with 13 bases between.

This rearrangement joins TRBV9 to TRBJ2-5; a possible D gene is TRBD2 (8 bases). Germline CDR1 reads SGDLS; CDR2 reads YYNGEE. Trimming pared 0 bases from V and 4 bases from J, leaving 13 bases between. CDR3 length: 15 residues. The CDR3, as DNA: TGTGCCAGCAGCGTAGCGGGAGGGGGCAGAGAGACCCAGTACTTC. Its protein is CASSVAGGGRETQYF.